What follows is one T cell receptor beta chain and its context. The germline V gene encodes CDR1 MDHEN and CDR2 SYDVKM. The length of the CDR3 is 14 residues. J was trimmed by 2 bases and V by 4 bases; bases with no gene match: 4. This entry comes from a study of blood T cell repertoires in COVID-19. As for the study in general: Sources were T cells, B-cell-depleted T cells, or PBMCs; the material itself was cDNA or gDNA.

Per the original methods: Amplification with reference gene primers provided the estimates of nucleated cell counts. Only in-frame clones appear in the TCRdb table, and some are missing; sequencing was by immunoSEQ multiplex PCR. D and trimming were read from the DNA, whereas the V and J calls and clone size are those reported in that table. The table shows roughly 190,000 clones, with 94% occurring only once. Specimen: peripheral blood. V gene TRBV28 combines with J gene TRBJ2-5; 7 bases line up with TRBD1. The TCR was taken from a man aged 25-40 years with COVID-19, enrolled during active disease. DNA for the CDR3: TGTGCCAGCAGTTCAGGACAGGATCAAGAGACCCAGTACTTC. Translating gives CASSSGQDQETQYF.